The subject of this entry is one TCR beta chain. Its antigen is currently not known. No base-level quality is on record; no much larger clone is a single base apart. The CDR3 regions of human TCRbeta chains were subjected to immunosequencing. The authors' pipeline ran thus. TCRs in the repertoires were compared against a reference library of SARS-CoV-2-specific TCRs that had been generated with the MIRA antigen-specificity platform. Breadth meant the fraction of unique TCRs that were SARS-CoV-2-associated, whereas depth meant the fraction of total T cells that were SARS-CoV-2-associated. Each spike-specific TCR was assigned to its reactive spike region and to a CD4 or CD8 class using the MIRA data. Log10-transformed breadth and depth values were compared by one-way ANOVA with Sidak's multiple comparisons tests. The table comes from immuneACCESS by way of TCRdb, which keeps in-frame sequences with V and J called. Part of the clones is missing from these tables; in studies checked, under half for an unresolved V gene and the rest for unknown reasons. The DNA gave D and trimming, while V, J and clone size come from that table. For this sample the table gives 110,000 or so clones, of which approximately 90% were detected only once. Approximately 4.5% of the sample is taken by the ten largest.

From its cysteine to its phenylalanine, the CDR3 spans 15 amino acids. The read is trimmed to its CDR3 DNA, 45 bases read in frame from base 1. Based on the germline V gene, the CDR1 and CDR2 sequences are MDHEN and SYDVKM. V lost 2 bases and J lost 6 bases; the stretch between them is 14 bases long. What the time point label conveys for this sample: baseline before first vaccination. Samples from vaccinated people were obtained from the UK trials COV001 and COV002, which included a single-blind randomized controlled phase 2/3 trial of AZD1222 (ChAdOx1 nCoV-19) in healthy adults. For TCRbeta chain sequencing, PBMC samples from trial participants were taken at day 0 and at day 28 after the second dose. These data belong to a study of T cell responses to AZD1222 COVID-19 vaccine (dated by TCRdb to the early 2020s). Some background on the complete study: AZD1222 recipients with second doses at about 4 weeks or about 12 weeks were pooled, because spike-specific TCR depth and breadth did not differ between schedules. A total of just over 230 trial participants underwent TCR sequencing, of whom about 210 had received two doses of AZD1222 and 26 had received two doses of the MenACWY control vaccine. Trial participants were enrolled by age into subgroups of 18-55, 56-69 and 70-plus years, and about 150, 27 and 61 TCR-sequenced participants, respectively, were included in these subgroups.

The research as a whole found: Reportedly, almost half of the unique spike-specific TCRs recognized epitopes lying outside the regions that are mutated in the B.1.351 and B.1.1.7 variants. The vaccine-associated CD4 TCRs covered the entire spike protein, and the dominant responses fell in regions 160-218 and 743-854. Most participants were white British and females outnumbered males, and the authors suggested that clonal diversity may have been underestimated. Only five or six AZD1222 recipients were SARS-CoV-2 seropositive at baseline, limiting conclusions about previously exposed vaccinees. Because no day 14 peak-response samples were available, repertoires were characterized only after the peak T cell response. The 56-69-year group was small, and its depth increase did not reach significance, likely because of low power. Spike-specific TCR breadth and depth rose significantly after two AZD1222 doses compared with day 0 and with MenACWY recipients.

The sequence is built from TRBV28 and TRBJ2-1; TRBD1 is a possible D gene, resting on 6 matching bases. Sequences were derived from peripheral blood, sampled on day 0 of AZD1222 vaccination. The receptor comes from an adult in good health. The bases are TGTGCCAGCAGTTTAGGAGCAGGGGTTTCCAATGAGCAGTTCTTC. Protein translation: CASSLGAGVSNEQFF.